This entry lists 29 T cell receptor beta chains sequenced from one sample in a study of post-analysis software for immune sequencing data. Study-wide results and limits: When patients were compared with controls, a handful of TRBV segments were more frequent, TRBV5-6, TRBV5-1 and TRBV20-1 among them.

These receptors are not linked to any known antigen. The authors incorporated unique molecular identifiers into the TCR beta cDNA libraries. TCRdb processed the PCR reads anew with MiXCR; each CDR3 protein has one entry. This sample yields about 820,000 distinct CDR3 sequences, of which about 50% are seen a single time; about 4.8% belongs to the top ten. Sequences were obtained from blood. The receptors shown here come from a girl between 5 and 17 years old with multiple sclerosis.

A few counts support this clonotype. The chain uses TRBV12-3 or TRBV12-4 and TRBJ2-6, with no clear D. There are 13 residues in the CDR3. V gave up 10 bases and J gave up 0 bases, with 7 bases separating them. The CDR3 DNA follows: TGTGCCACCTCCCTCTCTGGGGCCAACGTCCTGACTTTC. Its translation is CATSLSGANVLTF.

This chain links TRBV20-1 with TRBJ2-2; D unclear. The CDR3 extends over 14 amino acids. The germline V gene encodes CDR1 DFQATT and CDR2 SNEGSKA (reference sequence). V was clipped by 4 bases and J by 5 bases, with 14 bases between them. The CDR3 coding sequence is TGCAGTGCTACGGCCCGGGTCAAGACCGGGGAGCTGTTTTTT. This sequence encodes CSATARVKTGELFF.

The chain has TRBV29-1 and TRBJ2-3; D is unresolved. The CDR3 is 12 residues long. V was pared by 7 bases and J by 4 bases, with 12 bases between. The V gene's germline CDR1 is SQVTM and CDR2 ANQGSEA. CDR3 region: CSGLTDADTQYF. CDR3 DNA: TGCAGCGGTCTGACGGACGCAGATACGCAGTATTTT.

The rearrangement uses TRBV7-8 and TRBJ2-1, with TRBD1 matching over 9 bases. The tail of the sequence fits TRBJ2-7 better, so the J call may be wrong. CDR3 size: 18 residues. CDR1 SGHVS and CDR2 FQNEAQ come from the germline V gene. The CDR3 DNA reads TGTGCCAGCAGCCTCGCGACGCGGGACAGGGTTATAATGTACGAGCAGTACTTC. Translation: CASSLATRDRVIMYEQYF.

This chain joins TRBV7-3 and TRBJ1-5, with 12 bases fitting TRBD1. The CDR3 is 21 residues long. With 2 bases clipped from V and 0 bases from J, the junction kept 14 bases outside the gene matches. Per the germline V gene, CDR1 is SGHTA and CDR2 is FQGTGA. CDR3 sequence reads: CASSLATAGTGGAYSNQPQHF. The CDR3, as DNA: TGTGCCAGCAGCTTAGCGACAGCCGGGACAGGGGGCGCGTATAGCAATCAGCCCCAGCATTTT.

The J gene is TRBJ2-3, the V gene TRBV29-1; 7 positions agree with TRBD2. The V segment lost 6 bases and the J segment 2 bases; nucleotides outside the gene matches: 5. This CDR3 is 13 amino acids long. Germline CDR1 and CDR2: SQVTM and ANQGSEA. The CDR3 protein is CSVKGLNTDTQYF. The CDR3 DNA follows: TGCAGCGTGAAGGGACTAAACACAGATACGCAGTATTTT.

This clonotype was detected only a few times. The chain recombines TRBV6-5 with TRBJ2-2; D may be TRBD1 or TRBD2 (6 bases each). The CDR3 is 18 amino acids. V lost 0 bases, J lost 5 bases, and 19 bases lay in between. Germline V CDR1 and CDR2: MNHEY, SVGAGI. CDR3 sequence (DNA): TGTGCCAGCAGTTACTCGGCCCCAGGAGAGGGGGGTACCGGGGAGCTGTTTTTT. Protein sequence: CASSYSAPGEGGTGELFF.

The chain carries TRBV2 and TRBJ2-3, with D possibly TRBD2 on 6 matching bases. This CDR3 spans 16 amino acids. Germline lookup yields CDR1 SNHLY and CDR2 FYNNEI. Trimming cost V 10 bases and J 1 base, with 21 bases left between them. In DNA, the CDR3 is TGTGCCAAGGAAAGGGGACTGGCTAGCGGCACAGATACGCAGTATTTT. Protein: CAKERGLASGTDTQYF.

This sequence joins TRBV29-1 and TRBJ2-4; 10 bases line up with TRBD1. The CDR3 is 12 residues long. After removal of 4 bases from V and 6 bases from J, the junction contained 0 bases not matched to a gene. Germline V gene data show CDR1 as SQVTM and CDR2 as ANQGSEA. The CDR3 DNA follows: TGCAGCGTTGGGGACAGGGGAAACATTCAGTACTTC. Its protein is CSVGDRGNIQYF.

This chain joins TRBV5-1 and TRBJ2-4, with 7 bases that match TRBD1. The CDR3 is 13 residues long. Trimming cost V 4 bases and J 3 bases; bases outside gene matches: 1. Germline CDR1 is SGHRS and CDR2 is YFSETQ. The CDR3 loop reads CASSRDSKNIQYF. CDR3 nucleotides: TGCGCCAGCAGCCGGGACAGCAAAAACATTCAGTACTTC.

J is TRBJ2-1 and V is TRBV6-4; 7 nucleotides match TRBD2. Germline V gene lookup returns CDR1 MRHNA and CDR2 SNTAGT. Trimming took 2 bases from V and 2 from J; bases not matched to a gene: 0. This CDR3 has 14 residues. DNA for the CDR3: TGTGCCAGCAGTGACGGGGGGGCCTACAATGAGCAGTTCTTC. Amino acids: CASSDGGAYNEQFF.

The rearrangement uses TRBV7-9 and TRBJ2-5; 8 nucleotides agree with TRBD2. The J call may be incorrect, as the DNA end agrees better with TRBJ2-7. The CDR3 runs to 15 residues. Germline CDR1 and CDR2: SEHNR and FQNEAQ (reference sequence). CDR3 protein: CASSRGGGPYYEQYF. Here the CDR3 DNA reads TGTGCCAGCAGTCGAGGCGGGGGGCCTTACTACGAGCAGTACTTC.

This clonotype was detected only a few times. The chain is built from TRBV5-1 and TRBJ2-1; no clear D. Germline values: CDR1 SGHRS, CDR2 YFSETQ. V shed 4 bases and J shed 3 bases, with 14 bases lying between them. The CDR3 runs 15 residues. The CDR3 sequence: CASSPVPAIYNEQFF. The CDR3 bases are TGCGCCAGCAGCCCCGTCCCCGCGATCTACAATGAGCAGTTCTTC.

The V gene is TRBV5-6, the J gene TRBJ2-2; no clear D. CDR1 SGHDT and CDR2 YYEEEE come from the germline V gene. V lost 1 base and J lost 5, with 6 bases in between. This CDR3 spans 13 amino acids. The CDR3 DNA sequence: TGTGCCAGCAGCTTGTACTGGACCGGGGAGCTGTTTTTT. This gives the protein CASSLYWTGELFF.

V and J are TRBV15 and TRBJ2-3; the match to TRBD2 covers 7 bases. The CDR3 contains 15 residues. Looked up from germline, CDR1 is LNHNV and CDR2 is YYDKDF (reference sequence). Trimming cost V 1 base and J 3 bases; bases outside gene matches: 4. The CDR3, as DNA: TGTGCCACCAGCAGAGGGGGAGCGGGGACAGATACGCAGTATTTT. Translated, it gives CATSRGGAGTDTQYF.

The J gene is TRBJ1-2, the V gene TRBV9; maybe TRBD1 (6 bases). This CDR3 contains 15 residues. V was clipped by 0 bases and J by 7 bases, with 16 bases between them. Germline CDR1 is SGDLS and CDR2 is YYNGEE. This chain's CDR3 is CASSVGSPGDGGYTF. CDR3 nucleotides: TGTGCCAGCAGCGTAGGATCACCAGGGGATGGTGGCTACACCTTC.

The V gene is TRBV29-1, the J gene TRBJ2-1, with D possibly matching TRBD2 (6 bases). The V gene's germline CDR1 is SQVTM and CDR2 ANQGSEA. Trimming pared 3 bases from V and 8 bases from J, leaving 29 bases between. This CDR3 has 18 residues. CDR3: CSVDGASHGRTGMDEQFF. As DNA, the CDR3 is TGCAGCGTTGACGGCGCGTCCCACGGGAGAACCGGTATGGATGAGCAGTTCTTC.

The CDR3 bases are TGTGCCAGCAGTTTTGCCCCGAACAATGAGCAGTTCTTC. The encoded protein is CASSFAPNNEQFF. The rearrangement joins TRBV12-3 or TRBV12-4 to TRBJ2-1; D gene unclear. Trimming cost V 3 bases and J 5 bases, with 8 bases left between them. The CDR3 extends over 13 amino acids.

The rearrangement uses TRBV5-1 and TRBJ2-1; no firm D call. Between the trimmed V and J ends, which lost 0 bases and 6 bases, there was a span of 13 bases. The CDR3 covers 15 residues. Germline V gene lookup returns CDR1 SGHRS and CDR2 YFSETQ. The CDR3 reads CASSLDGALANEQFF. DNA for the CDR3: TGCGCCAGCAGCTTGGATGGCGCCCTCGCCAATGAGCAGTTCTTC.

This clonotype has a handful of counts. V gene TRBV5-1 combines with J gene TRBJ2-7; possible D gene TRBD2, 6 bases. Germline V gene lookup returns CDR1 SGHRS and CDR2 YFSETQ. Trimming took off 3 bases at V and 4 bases at J, with 11 bases between the two ends. The CDR3 totals 13 residues. The CDR3 reads CASSSERAYEQYF. Written as DNA, the CDR3 is TGCGCCAGCAGCTCGGAGCGGGCGTACGAGCAGTACTTC.

This clonotype was recorded a few times. The V and J genes are TRBV5-1 and TRBJ2-1; 7 nucleotides align to TRBD1. Germline CDR1 SGHRS, CDR2 YFSETQ. The CDR3 consists of 17 residues. Unmatched junction bases numbered 12, after V lost 2 bases and J lost 4 bases. CDR3 residues: CASSLGFAGTVYNEQFF. Here the CDR3 DNA reads TGCGCCAGCAGCTTAGGATTCGCCGGGACAGTTTACAATGAGCAGTTCTTC.

The chain links TRBV12-3 or TRBV12-4 to TRBJ2-7, with 12 nucleotides matching TRBD1. The V segment lost 6 bases and the J segment 5 bases; nucleotides outside the gene matches: 5. The CDR3 sequence is 14 residues long. DNA for the CDR3: TGTGCCAGCAGCGCGGGACAGGGGGCCGACGAGCAGTACTTC. It codes for CASSAGQGADEQYF.

The chain couples TRBV12-3 or TRBV12-4 to TRBJ2-1, with 10 nucleotides matching TRBD1. The CDR3 is made up of 15 amino acids. V was pared by 5 bases and J by 6 bases, with 7 bases of the junction left unmatched. In DNA, the CDR3 is TGTGCCAGCAGTCCAGACAGGGGGCAGCCCAATGAGCAGTTCTTC. This encodes CASSPDRGQPNEQFF.

The rearrangement uses TRBV10-3 and TRBJ2-1; D is ambiguous. With 4 bases removed from V and 8 bases from J, the gap between germline ends came to 9 bases. CDR3 size: 12 residues. Germline CDR1 ENHRY, CDR2 SYGVKD. CDR3 sequence: CAISANSDEQFF. DNA for the CDR3: TGTGCCATCAGTGCCAACTCGGATGAGCAGTTCTTC.

The V call is TRBV7-9, the J call TRBJ2-3; D might be TRBD2 (6 bases). In germline, CDR1 is SEHNR, CDR2 FQNEAQ (reference sequence). CDR3 length: 15 amino acids. The ends were cut back, 5 bases at V and 9 bases at J, with 21 bases in the middle. CDR3 region: CASSPSGASATTQYF. CDR3 bases: TGTGCCAGCAGCCCGAGTGGTGCTAGCGCCACCACGCAGTATTTT.

In the case of this clonotype: A junction end diverges from the germline sequence, so it may reflect a read error. This chain links TRBV15 with TRBJ2-4, with TRBD1 matching 7 bases. Looked up from germline, CDR1 is LNHNV and CDR2 is YYDKDF (reference sequence). CDR3 length equals 15 residues. CDR3 region: CATSRAGDSEETQYF. As DNA, the CDR3 is TGTGCCACCAGCAGAGCCGGGGACAGTGAAGAGACCCAGTACTTT.

This clonotype was found a few times. One end of the junction varies from germline; a read error may be responsible. The chain carries TRBV9 and TRBJ2-3, with 9 bases fitting TRBD2. The CDR3 is 17 residues long. In germline, CDR1 is SGDLS, CDR2 YYNGEE. The CDR3 region is CASSVSSGSGSTDTQYF. The CDR3 nucleotides read TGTGCCAGCAGCGTAAGTTCGGGTAGCGGGAGCACCGATACGCAGTATTTT.

The chain is built from TRBV7-9 and TRBJ2-7; a possible D gene is TRBD2 (5 bases). Germline CDR1 SEHNR, CDR2 FQNEAQ (reference sequence). The V end was cut by 4 bases, the J end by 7 bases, with 17 bases between. The length of the CDR3 is 14 residues. DNA for the CDR3: TGTGCCAGCAGCTCTCCGGGGAGTCCAGGAGAGCAGTACTTC. It is translated as CASSSPGSPGEQYF.

The V and J genes are TRBV12-3 or TRBV12-4 and TRBJ1-2; D gene ambiguous. V was pared by 3 bases and J by 0 bases, with 14 bases between. The CDR3 length is 16 residues. CDR3: CASSFGIVGSNYGYTF. Written as DNA, the CDR3 is TGTGCCAGCAGTTTCGGGATCGTGGGGTCTAACTATGGCTACACCTTC.